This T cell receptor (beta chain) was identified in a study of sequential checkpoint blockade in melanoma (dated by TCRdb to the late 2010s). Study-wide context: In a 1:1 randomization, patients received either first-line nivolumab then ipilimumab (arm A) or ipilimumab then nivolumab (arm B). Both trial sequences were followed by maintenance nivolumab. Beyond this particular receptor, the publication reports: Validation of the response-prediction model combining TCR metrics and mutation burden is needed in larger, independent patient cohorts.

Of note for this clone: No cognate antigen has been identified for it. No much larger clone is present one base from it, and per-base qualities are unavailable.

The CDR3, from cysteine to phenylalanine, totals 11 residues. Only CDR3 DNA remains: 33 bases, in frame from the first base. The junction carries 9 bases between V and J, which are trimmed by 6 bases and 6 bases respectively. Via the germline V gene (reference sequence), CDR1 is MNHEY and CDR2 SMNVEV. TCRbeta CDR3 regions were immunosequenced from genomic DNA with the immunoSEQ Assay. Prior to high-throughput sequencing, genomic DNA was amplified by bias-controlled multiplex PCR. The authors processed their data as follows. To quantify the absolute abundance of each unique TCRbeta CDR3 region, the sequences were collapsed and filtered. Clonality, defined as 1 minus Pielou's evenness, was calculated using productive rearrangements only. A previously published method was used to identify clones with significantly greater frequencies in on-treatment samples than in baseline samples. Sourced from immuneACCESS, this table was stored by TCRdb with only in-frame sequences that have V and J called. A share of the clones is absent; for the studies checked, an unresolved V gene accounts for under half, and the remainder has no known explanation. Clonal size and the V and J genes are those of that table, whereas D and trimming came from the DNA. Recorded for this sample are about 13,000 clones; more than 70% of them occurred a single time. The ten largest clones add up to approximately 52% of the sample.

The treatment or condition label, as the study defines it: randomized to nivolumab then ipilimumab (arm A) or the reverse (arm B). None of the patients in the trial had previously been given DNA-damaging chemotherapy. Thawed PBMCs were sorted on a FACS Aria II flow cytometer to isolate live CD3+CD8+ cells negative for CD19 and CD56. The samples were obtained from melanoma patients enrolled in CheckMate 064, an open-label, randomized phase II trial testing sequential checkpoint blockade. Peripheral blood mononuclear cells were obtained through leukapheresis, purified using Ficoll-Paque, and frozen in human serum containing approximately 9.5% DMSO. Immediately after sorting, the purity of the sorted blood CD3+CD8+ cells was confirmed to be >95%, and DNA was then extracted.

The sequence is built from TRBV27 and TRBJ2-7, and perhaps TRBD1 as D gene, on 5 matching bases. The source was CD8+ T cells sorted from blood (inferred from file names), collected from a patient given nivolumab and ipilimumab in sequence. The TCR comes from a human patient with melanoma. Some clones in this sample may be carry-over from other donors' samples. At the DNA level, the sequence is TGTGCCAGCAGCTCCAGGGTCGAGCAGTACTTC. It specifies CASSSRVEQYF.